The present T cell receptor beta chain was sequenced within a study of regulatory T cells in long-lasting Graves disease. Study observations and caveats: Persistent disease was associated with favored TRBV28 usage and with favored use of TRBJ1-2 and TRBJ2-5.

Indicated time point: newly diagnosed GD, antithyroid drugs for less than 3 months. The authors made the TCR library using RNA they extracted from PBMCs. Germline loops: CDR1 MDHEN, CDR2 SYDVKM. There are 15 residues in the CDR3. J gave up 7 bases and V 5 bases, and 8 bases lay outside the gene matches. Points on this clonotype: The antigen is not known.

Through Arm-PCR of CDR3 regions and iRepertoire HTBI primers, TCR beta libraries were built. TCRdb passed the multiplex PCR reads through MiXCR, listing each CDR3 protein once. The sample carries about 420,000 distinct CDR3 sequences, less than 20% recorded once. The same data also went into a second study, on T cells in Graves' hyperthyroidism and ophthalmopathy. As that report states: In patients aged 18 to 65, hyperthyroidism was newly diagnosed, with duration under 2 months. Also found in blood were most expanded thyroid clonotypes above 0.001.

The chain recombines TRBV28 with TRBJ2-1; TRBD1 matches at 10 bases. The sequencing here drew on peripheral blood mononuclear cells (PBMCs), taken at new diagnosis, from a patient treated with antithyroid drugs. The receptor was derived from a woman between 18 and 29 years old with Graves disease. The CDR3, as DNA: TGTGCCAGCAGTGGGGACAGGGGTGGTCTAAATGAGCAGTTCTTC. It codes for CASSGDRGGLNEQFF.